The 13 T cell receptor beta chains in this list originate from one sample, sequenced in a study of blood T cell repertoires in COVID-19. Only in-frame clones appear in the TCRdb table, and some are missing; sequencing was by immunoSEQ multiplex PCR. There are roughly 220,000 clones in the sample; around nine tenths occur only once, and more than 2.5% lies in the top ten. The sample consisted of peripheral blood. These receptors came from a man in his sixties with acute or convalescent COVID-19.

The CDR3, as DNA: TGTGCCAGCAGCTTAGGACGGGGGAGGGACACTGAAGCTTTCTTT. This sequence encodes CASSLGRGRDTEAFF. The chain recombines TRBV11-3 with TRBJ1-1, with D perhaps matching TRBD1 (5 bases). The CDR3 is 15 residues long. Germline V gene lookup returns CDR1 SGHNT and CDR2 YENEEA. Deletions cut 1 base from V and 3 bases from J, with 12 bases between.

This clone appeared a single time. The chain links TRBV25-1 to TRBJ1-2, with D perhaps matching TRBD1 (5 bases). The CDR3 loop spans 16 amino acids. Germline CDR1 is MGHDK and CDR2 is SYGVNS. Trimming cost V 2 bases and J 2 bases, with 15 bases left between them. This CDR3 reads CASSEGASPSNYGYTF. The CDR3 DNA is TGTGCCAGCAGTGAAGGGGCGTCTCCCAGCAACTATGGCTACACCTTC.

The chain has TRBV6-1 and TRBJ1-3; tentatively, D is TRBD1 (5 bases). From germline, CDR1 is MNHNS and CDR2 SASEGT. The CDR3 runs to 17 residues. The V and J ends lost 2 bases and 0 bases respectively, with 14 bases between them. In DNA form, the CDR3 reads TGTGCCAGCAGTGAAAACCCCGGGGGGGGCTCTGGAAACACCATATATTTT. Residues: CASSENPGGGSGNTIYF.

The sample holds one count of this clone. V usage is TRBV7-2 and J usage is TRBJ1-6; weak D call: TRBD1 (5 bases). This CDR3 comprises 15 residues. Per germline, CDR1 SGHTA and CDR2 FQGNSA. The ends were cut back, 3 bases at V and 7 bases at J, with 13 bases in the middle. This chain's CDR3 is CASSLSGGGNSPLHF. The CDR3, as DNA: TGTGCCAGCAGCTTGTCCGGGGGTGGGAATTCACCCCTCCACTTT.

This sequence joins TRBV5-4 and TRBJ1-3; 8 positions agree with TRBD1. V was pared by 1 base and J by 7 bases, with 10 bases of the junction left unmatched. Per the germline V gene, CDR1 is SGHNT and CDR2 is YYREEE (reference sequence). The CDR3 contains 16 residues. In DNA form, the CDR3 reads TGTGCCAGCAGCTTGTACACAGGGGGGAGACAGAACACCATATATTTT. Amino acid sequence: CASSLYTGGRQNTIYF.

Written as DNA, the CDR3 is TGTGCCAGCTCACCATCCACAGGGGAAGTCTACGAGCAGTACTTC. This sequence encodes CASSPSTGEVYEQYF. The chain joins TRBV18 to TRBJ2-7, with TRBD1 matching over 7 bases. The CDR3 consists of 15 residues. V was pared by 2 bases and J by 3 bases, with 7 bases of the junction left unmatched. The germline V gene encodes CDR1 KGHSH and CDR2 LQKENI.

The chain employs TRBV27 and TRBJ1-2, with 7 nucleotides matching TRBD1. Per germline, CDR1 MNHEY and CDR2 SMNVEV (reference sequence). The J segment lost 4 bases and the V segment lost 2 bases, leaving 10 bases of the junction unmatched. The length of the CDR3 is 16 residues. The CDR3 loop reads CASSLSPRGGLYGYTF. In DNA form, the CDR3 reads TGTGCCAGCAGTTTAAGTCCCAGAGGGGGCCTCTATGGCTACACCTTC.

This clone has a single count. The CDR3 here is CASSHPCYRADTQYF. The CDR3 DNA follows: TGTGCCAGCAGCCATCCCTGTTATCGCGCAGATACGCAGTATTTT. V and J are TRBV3-1 (or the pseudogene TRBV3-2) and TRBJ2-3; D unresolved. Trimming removed 3 bases from V and 4 bases from J, with 14 bases in between. CDR1 and CDR2 (germline): LGHDT, YNNKEL (reference sequence). The CDR3 runs to 15 residues.

The chain uses TRBV4-1 and TRBJ2-5; TRBD2 agrees at 8 bases. In germline, CDR1 is MGHRA, CDR2 YSYEKL. The junction had 4 bases not matched to a gene; V was cut back by 2 bases and J by 2 bases. This CDR3 has 15 residues. The CDR3 DNA reads TGCGCCAGCAGCCAACCTCGGGGGGGACAAGAGACCCAGTACTTC. Translation gives CASSQPRGGQETQYF.

The rearrangement uses TRBV9 and TRBJ2-2; perhaps TRBD2 as D (5 bases). There are 16 residues in the CDR3. Trimming removed 0 bases at V and 3 bases at J, with 12 bases between. Germline V gene lookup returns CDR1 SGDLS and CDR2 YYNGEE. The CDR3 coding sequence is TGTGCCAGCAGCGTAGAATGGGGAGCGGACACCGGGGAGCTGTTTTTT. Its protein is CASSVEWGADTGELFF.

The rearrangement joins TRBV9 to TRBJ2-5, with TRBD1 identical over 10 bases. Unmatched junction bases numbered 7, after V lost 2 bases and J lost 6 bases. Germline V gene data show CDR1 as SGDLS and CDR2 as YYNGEE. The CDR3 contains 15 residues. The CDR3 region has the DNA TGTGCCAGCAGCGTGGGACAGGGGCGGGACCAGACCCAGTACTTC. It is translated as CASSVGQGRDQTQYF.

This clone appeared a few times. V and J are TRBV6-2 or TRBV6-3 and TRBJ1-3, with TRBD1 matching over 8 bases. The CDR3 sequence is 17 residues long. Germline values: CDR1 MNHEY, CDR2 SVGEGT. The V and J ends lost 0 bases and 0 bases, in that order; junction bases with no gene match: 4. The chain's CDR3 is CASSYSGQEISGNTIYF. Written as DNA, the CDR3 is TGTGCCAGCAGTTACTCGGGACAGGAGATCTCTGGAAACACCATATATTTT.

This chain uses TRBV10-2 with TRBJ2-6; D might be TRBD1 (7 bases). Germline CDR1 is WSHSY and CDR2 is SAAADI. V was pared by 4 bases and J by 0 bases, with 16 bases between. The CDR3 is made up of 18 amino acids. CDR3 amino acids: CASSAQEGALSGANVLTF. The CDR3 region has the DNA TGCGCCAGCAGTGCTCAGGAGGGGGCCCTCTCTGGGGCCAACGTCCTGACTTTC.